This TCR beta chain was retrieved from a study of T cell changes during pregnancy in multiple sclerosis. CDR1 and CDR2 from the germline V gene are LNHDA and SQIVND (reference sequence). CDR3 length: 14 amino acids. With 7 bases clipped from V and 9 bases from J, the junction kept 11 bases outside the gene matches. The data were produced by immunoSEQ multiplex PCR, yet TCRdb's version contains in-frame clones alone and is incomplete. The sample carries more than 40,000 clones, 85% to 90% recorded once. Sequencing used peripheral blood, obtained in the first trimester of pregnancy. The chain employs TRBV19 and TRBJ2-1, with TRBD1 matching over 8 bases. The source of this sequence is a female donor in good health, enrolled as a control in a pregnancy study. The chain's CDR3 is CASTALTGVREQFF. In nucleotides, the CDR3 is TGTGCCAGTACCGCCCTGACAGGGGTGCGTGAGCAGTTCTTC.